This record covers a single T cell receptor (beta chain). Its antigen is still unknown. The junction and the germline gene differ at one end; a read error may be behind it. TCR alpha and beta CDR3 regions were amplified from RNA using iRepertoire nested multiplex PCR. Tissue mRNA or PBMC total RNA, roughly 100-400 ng, went into one-step reverse transcription and amplification. One entry per CDR3 protein, called by TCRdb with MiXCR from the multiplex PCR reads. The sample lists 400,000 or so distinct CDR3 sequences; 41% were seen once. The source of the sample is a study of glioma-infiltrating T cells. The overall study: Samples included WHO grade II oligodendrogliomas or astrocytomas and initial-diagnosis grade IV glioblastomas. Points from the study as a whole: Shared blood CDR3 signature motifs marked patients with low tissue-blood divergence. Non-neoplastic patients had below-expected tissue-blood divergence, while all gliomas exceeded expectation.

Germline assignment: CDR1 MNHEY and CDR2 SVGEGT. CDR3 length: 15 amino acids. This clonotype was sampled from a human donor with low-grade glioma or glioblastoma, undergoing nonglioma brain surgery, or in good health (not recorded which). The sample consisted of glioma tissue, nonneoplastic brain tissue, or PBMCs (not recorded which). V usage is TRBV6-2 or TRBV6-3 and J usage is TRBJ2-2, with D perhaps matching TRBD1 or TRBD2 (5 bases each). CDR3 bases: TGTGCCAGCGGTTACCCGCAGGGTGGGAGCGGGGAGCTGTTTTTT. It translates to CASGYPQGGSGELFF.